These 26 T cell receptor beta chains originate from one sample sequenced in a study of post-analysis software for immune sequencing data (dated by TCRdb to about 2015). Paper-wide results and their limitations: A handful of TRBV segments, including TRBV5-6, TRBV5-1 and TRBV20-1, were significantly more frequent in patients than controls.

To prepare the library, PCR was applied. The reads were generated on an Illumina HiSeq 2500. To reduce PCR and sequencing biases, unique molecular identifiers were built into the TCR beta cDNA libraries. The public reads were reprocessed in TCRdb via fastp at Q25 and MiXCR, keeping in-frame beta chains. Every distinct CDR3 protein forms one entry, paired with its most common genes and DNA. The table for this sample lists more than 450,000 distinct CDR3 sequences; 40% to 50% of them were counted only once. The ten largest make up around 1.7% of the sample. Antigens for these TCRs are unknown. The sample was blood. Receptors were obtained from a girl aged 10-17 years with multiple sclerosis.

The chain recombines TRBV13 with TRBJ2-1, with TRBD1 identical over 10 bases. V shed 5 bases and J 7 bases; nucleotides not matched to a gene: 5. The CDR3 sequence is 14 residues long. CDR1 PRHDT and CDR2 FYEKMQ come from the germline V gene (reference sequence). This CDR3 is CASSPTDRGNEQFF. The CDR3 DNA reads TGTGCCAGCAGCCCAACGGACAGGGGGAATGAGCAGTTCTTC.

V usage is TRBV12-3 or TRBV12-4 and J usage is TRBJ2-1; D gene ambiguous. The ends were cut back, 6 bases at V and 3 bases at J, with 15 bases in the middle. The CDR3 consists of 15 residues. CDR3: CASRFEVGNYNEQFF. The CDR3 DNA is TGTGCCAGCAGATTTGAGGTAGGGAACTACAATGAGCAGTTCTTC.

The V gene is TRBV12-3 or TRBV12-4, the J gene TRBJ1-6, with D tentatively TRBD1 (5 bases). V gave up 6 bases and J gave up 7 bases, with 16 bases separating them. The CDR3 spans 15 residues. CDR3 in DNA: TGTGCCAGCAGCCCCCGTAAGGGGCGGAATTCACCCCTCCACTTT. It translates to CASSPRKGRNSPLHF.

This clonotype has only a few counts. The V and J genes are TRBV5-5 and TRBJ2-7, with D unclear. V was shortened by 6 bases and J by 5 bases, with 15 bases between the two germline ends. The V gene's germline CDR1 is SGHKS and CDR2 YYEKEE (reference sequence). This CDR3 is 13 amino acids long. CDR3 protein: CASIGARANEQYF. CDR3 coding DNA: TGTGCCAGCATAGGCGCCCGGGCCAACGAGCAGTACTTC.

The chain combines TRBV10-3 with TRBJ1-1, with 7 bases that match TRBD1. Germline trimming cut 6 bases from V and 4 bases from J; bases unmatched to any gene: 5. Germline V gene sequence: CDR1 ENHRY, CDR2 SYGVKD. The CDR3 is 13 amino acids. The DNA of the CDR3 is TGTGCCATCAGGACAGGGCTGGGCACTGAAGCTTTCTTT. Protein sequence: CAIRTGLGTEAFF.

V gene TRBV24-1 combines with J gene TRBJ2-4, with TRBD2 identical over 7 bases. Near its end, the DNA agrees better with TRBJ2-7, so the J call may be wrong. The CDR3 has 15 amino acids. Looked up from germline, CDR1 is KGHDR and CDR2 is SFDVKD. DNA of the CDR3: TGTGCCACCAGTGATTACACGGGAGGCCCCTACGAGCAGTACTTC. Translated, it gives CATSDYTGGPYEQYF.

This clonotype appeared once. This chain's CDR3 is CASSGGPTNIQYF. The CDR3 region has the DNA TGTGCCAGCAGTGGGGGACCGACAAACATTCAGTACTTC. The gene calls are TRBV6-4 and TRBJ2-4; either TRBD1 or TRBD2 may supply D (5 bases each). The CDR3 runs to 13 residues. V dropped 4 bases and J dropped 6 bases, with 10 bases sitting between them. Germline CDR1 is MRHNA and CDR2 is SNTAGT.

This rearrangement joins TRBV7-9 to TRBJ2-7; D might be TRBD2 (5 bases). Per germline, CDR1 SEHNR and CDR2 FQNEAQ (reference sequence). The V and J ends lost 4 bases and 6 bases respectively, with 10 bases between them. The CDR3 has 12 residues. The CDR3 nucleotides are TGTGCCAGCAGCTCGGGGAGCGGCGAGCAGTACTTC. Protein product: CASSSGSGEQYF. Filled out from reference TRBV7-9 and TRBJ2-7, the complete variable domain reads DTGVSQNPRHKITKRGQNVTFRCDPISEHNRLYWYRQTLGQGPEFLTYFQNEAQLEKSRLLSDRFSAERPKGSFSTLEIQRTEQGDSAMYLCASSSGSGEQYFGPGTRLTVT.

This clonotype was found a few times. The CDR3 spells CSVWGLSYEQYF. Written as DNA, the CDR3 is TGCAGCGTTTGGGGACTGTCCTACGAGCAGTACTTC. The chain employs TRBV29-1 and TRBJ2-7; a weak D match, TRBD2 (6 bases). The CDR3 is 12 amino acids. Germline V CDR1 and CDR2: SQVTM, ANQGSEA. Deletions cut 5 bases from V and 1 base from J, with 9 bases between.

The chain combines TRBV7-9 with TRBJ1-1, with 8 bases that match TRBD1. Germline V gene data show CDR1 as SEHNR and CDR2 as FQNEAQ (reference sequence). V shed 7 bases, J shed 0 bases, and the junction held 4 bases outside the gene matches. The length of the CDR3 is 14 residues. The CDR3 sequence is CASTTGGLNTEAFF. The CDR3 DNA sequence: TGTGCCAGCACTACAGGGGGTTTGAACACTGAAGCTTTCTTT. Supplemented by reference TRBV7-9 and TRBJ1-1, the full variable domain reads DTGVSQNPRHKITKRGQNVTFRCDPISEHNRLYWYRQTLGQGPEFLTYFQNEAQLEKSRLLSDRFSAERPKGSFSTLEIQRTEQGDSAMYLCASTTGGLNTEAFFGQGTRLTVV.

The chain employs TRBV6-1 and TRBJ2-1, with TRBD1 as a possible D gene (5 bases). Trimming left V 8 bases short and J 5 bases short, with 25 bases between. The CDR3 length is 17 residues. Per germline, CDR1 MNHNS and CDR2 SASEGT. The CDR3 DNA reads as TGTGCCAGCTTCCCCTATTCCCTCAAGGGGCAGGACAATGAGCAGTTCTTC. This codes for CASFPYSLKGQDNEQFF.

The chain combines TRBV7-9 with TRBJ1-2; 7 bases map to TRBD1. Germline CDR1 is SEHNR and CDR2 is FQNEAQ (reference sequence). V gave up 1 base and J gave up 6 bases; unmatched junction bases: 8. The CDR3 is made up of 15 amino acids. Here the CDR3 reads CASSLVGQTQDGYTF. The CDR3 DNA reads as TGTGCCAGCAGCTTAGTGGGACAGACCCAGGATGGCTACACCTTC.

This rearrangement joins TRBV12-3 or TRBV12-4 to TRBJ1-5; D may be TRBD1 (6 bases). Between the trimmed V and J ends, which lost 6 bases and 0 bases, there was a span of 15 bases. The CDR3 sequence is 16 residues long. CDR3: CASSRTELYSNQPQHF. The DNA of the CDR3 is TGTGCCAGCAGCCGGACAGAACTTTATAGCAATCAGCCCCAGCATTTT.

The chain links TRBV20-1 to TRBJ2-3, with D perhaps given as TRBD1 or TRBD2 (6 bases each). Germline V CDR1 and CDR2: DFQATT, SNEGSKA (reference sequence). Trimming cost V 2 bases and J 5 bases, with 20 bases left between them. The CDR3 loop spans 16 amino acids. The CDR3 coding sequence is TGCAGTGCTAGAAGTTTAGGGGGGCGGTTTGGAGATACGCAGTATTTT. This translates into CSARSLGGRFGDTQYF.

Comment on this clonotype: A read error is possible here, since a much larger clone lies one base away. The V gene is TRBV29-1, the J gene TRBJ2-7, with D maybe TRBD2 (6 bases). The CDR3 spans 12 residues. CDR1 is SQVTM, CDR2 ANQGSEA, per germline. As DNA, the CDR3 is TGCTGCGCACGGGAGAATTCCTACGAGCAGTACTTC. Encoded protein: CCARENSYEQYF.

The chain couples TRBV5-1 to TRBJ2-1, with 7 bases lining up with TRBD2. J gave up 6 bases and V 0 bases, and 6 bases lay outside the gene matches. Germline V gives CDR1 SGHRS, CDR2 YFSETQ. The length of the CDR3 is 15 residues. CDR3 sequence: CASSLDATSLNEQFF. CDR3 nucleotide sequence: TGCGCCAGCAGCTTGGATGCGACTAGCCTCAATGAGCAGTTCTTC.

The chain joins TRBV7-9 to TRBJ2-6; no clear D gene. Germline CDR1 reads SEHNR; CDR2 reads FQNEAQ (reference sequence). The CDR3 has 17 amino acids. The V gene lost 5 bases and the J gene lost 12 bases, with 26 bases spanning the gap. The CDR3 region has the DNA TGTGCCAGCAGCCCGACCCCCGGATACCCCAAAGGTGGCGTCCTGACTTTC. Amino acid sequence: CASSPTPGYPKGGVLTF.

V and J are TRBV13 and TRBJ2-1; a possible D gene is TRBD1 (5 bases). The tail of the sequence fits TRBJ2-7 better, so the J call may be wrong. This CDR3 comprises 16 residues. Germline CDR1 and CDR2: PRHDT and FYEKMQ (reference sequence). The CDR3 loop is CASSLTVGEFYNEQYF. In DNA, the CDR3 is TGTGCCAGCAGCTTAACCGTAGGGGAATTCTACAATGAGCAGTACTTC.

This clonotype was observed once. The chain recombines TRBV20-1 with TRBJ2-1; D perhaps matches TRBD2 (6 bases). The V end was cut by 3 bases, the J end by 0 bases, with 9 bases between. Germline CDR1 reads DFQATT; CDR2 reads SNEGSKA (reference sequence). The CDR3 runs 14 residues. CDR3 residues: CSASDGSSYNEQFF. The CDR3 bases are TGCAGTGCTAGCGACGGGAGCTCCTACAATGAGCAGTTCTTC.

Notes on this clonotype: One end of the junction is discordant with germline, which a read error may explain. The CDR3 nucleotides are TGTGCCAGCAGCTCCGCTAGGACAGGGGGCAAGCAGCCCCAGCATTTT. Its protein product is CASSSARTGGKQPQHF. This chain joins TRBV7-8 and TRBJ1-5, with TRBD1 matching 11 bases. CDR3 length equals 16 residues. Germline CDR1 is SGHVS and CDR2 is FQNEAQ.

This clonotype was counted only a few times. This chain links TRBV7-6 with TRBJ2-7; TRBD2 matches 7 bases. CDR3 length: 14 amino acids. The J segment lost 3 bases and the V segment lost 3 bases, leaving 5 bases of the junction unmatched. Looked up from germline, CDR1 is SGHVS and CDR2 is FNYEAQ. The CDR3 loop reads CASSFSWEGYEQYF. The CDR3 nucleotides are TGTGCCAGCAGCTTTTCCTGGGAGGGCTACGAGCAGTACTTC.

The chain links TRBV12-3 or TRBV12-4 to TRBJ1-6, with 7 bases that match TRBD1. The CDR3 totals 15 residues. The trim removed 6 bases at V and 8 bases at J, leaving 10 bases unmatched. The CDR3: CASSSDREGDSPLHF. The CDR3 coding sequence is TGTGCCAGCAGCTCCGACAGGGAAGGTGATTCACCCCTCCACTTT.

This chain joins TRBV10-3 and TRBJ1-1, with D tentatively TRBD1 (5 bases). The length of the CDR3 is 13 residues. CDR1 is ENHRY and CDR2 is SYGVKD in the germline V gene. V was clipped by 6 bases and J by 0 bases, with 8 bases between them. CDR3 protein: CAIRGTMNTEAFF. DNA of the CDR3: TGTGCCATCAGGGGGACGATGAACACTGAAGCTTTCTTT.

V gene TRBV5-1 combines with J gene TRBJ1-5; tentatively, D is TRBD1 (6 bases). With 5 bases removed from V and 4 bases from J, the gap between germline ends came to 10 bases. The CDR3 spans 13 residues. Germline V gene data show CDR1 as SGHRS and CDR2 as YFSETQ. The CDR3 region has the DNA TGCGCCAGCAGACTGGACAGAAATCAGCCCCAGCATTTT. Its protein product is CASRLDRNQPQHF. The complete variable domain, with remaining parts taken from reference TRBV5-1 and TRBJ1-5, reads KAGVTQTPRYLIKTRGQQVTLSCSPISGHRSVSWYQQTPGQGLQFLFEYFSETQRNKGNFPGRFSGRQFSNSRSEMNVSTLELGDSALYLCASRLDRNQPQHFGDGTRLSIL.

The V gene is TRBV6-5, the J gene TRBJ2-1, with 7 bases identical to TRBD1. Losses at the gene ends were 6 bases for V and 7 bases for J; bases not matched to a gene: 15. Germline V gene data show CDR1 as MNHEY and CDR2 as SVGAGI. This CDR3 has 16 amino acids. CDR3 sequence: CASRGWGPGTVNEQFF. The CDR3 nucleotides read TGTGCCAGCAGGGGATGGGGACCCGGGACAGTTAATGAGCAGTTCTTC.

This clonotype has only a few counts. This CDR3 is CAISGPRGRLQETQYF. In nucleotides, the CDR3 is TGTGCCATCAGCGGGCCACGCGGGCGGTTACAAGAGACCCAGTACTTC. The chain is built from TRBV10-3 and TRBJ2-5, with D possibly TRBD2 on 5 matching bases. Looked up from germline, CDR1 is ENHRY and CDR2 is SYGVKD. The CDR3 contains 16 residues. Deletions cut 6 bases from V and 2 bases from J, with 19 bases between.